These 30 T cell receptor beta chains share one sample of origin, sequenced in a study of T-cell reconstitution after alpha-beta-depleted transplantation in children. Unique molecular identifiers were incorporated during preparation of the TCRbeta library. In TCRdb, the PCR reads were re-called with MiXCR into one record per CDR3 protein. The table includes about 170,000 distinct CDR3 sequences, around 10% detected once. The source was PBMCs, collected before TCRalphabeta/CD19-depleted stem cell transplant. All receptors derive from a boy aged 2 to 10 with acute myeloid leukemia, due to receive a stem cell transplant.

The V call is TRBV20-1, the J call TRBJ1-6; D uncertain. V was pared by 6 bases and J by 6 bases, with 9 bases between. Germline values: CDR1 DFQATT, CDR2 SNEGSKA (reference sequence). The CDR3 runs to 12 residues. DNA of the CDR3: TGCAGTGCAGACGGCTCTAATTCACCCCTCCACTTT. Protein sequence: CSADGSNSPLHF.

With respect to this clonotype: A much larger clone differs by one base, so this may be a read error. The chain links TRBV4-2 to TRBJ1-1, with a weak D call TRBD1 (5 bases). V gave up 9 bases and J gave up 2 bases, with 22 bases separating them. CDR3 length: 16 residues. CDR1 LGHNA and CDR2 YNFKEQ come from the germline V gene. The CDR3: CARSSGFGGENTEAFF. The CDR3 nucleotides are TGTGCCAGGAGCTCTGGATTTGGGGGGGAAAACACTGAAGCTTTCTTT.

This clonotype was seen at least ten times. The chain links TRBV12-3 or TRBV12-4 to TRBJ2-7, with 7 bases lining up with TRBD2. With V trimmed by 3 bases and J by 6 bases, 2 bases remained unmatched. The CDR3 contains 12 residues. The CDR3, as DNA: TGTGCCAGCAGTTTTGGGGGGGGCGAGCAGTACTTC. Protein: CASSFGGGEQYF.

This clonotype was observed at least ten times. The chain carries TRBV6-4 and TRBJ2-1; 7 nucleotides agree with TRBD2. This CDR3 region has 14 residues. Germline loops: CDR1 MRHNA, CDR2 SNTAGT. The V and J ends lost 5 bases and 6 bases, in that order; junction bases with no gene match: 7. CDR3 coding DNA: TGTGCCAGCAGTCGGCGCGGGAGTGTCAATGAGCAGTTCTTC. It is translated as CASSRRGSVNEQFF.

This clonotype was recorded many times. The rearrangement links TRBV3-1 to TRBJ1-2, with D unresolved. Trimming took 2 bases from V and 2 from J, leaving 0 bases between them. The CDR3 spans 11 residues. Germline loops: CDR1 LGHDT, CDR2 YNNKEL (reference sequence). The CDR3 region has the DNA TGTGCCAGCAGCCAAAACTATGGCTACACCTTC. Its translation is CASSQNYGYTF.

Ten or more counts support this clonotype. The gene calls are TRBV10-1 and TRBJ2-1, with D possibly TRBD1 on 5 matching bases. V was shortened by 2 bases and J by 4 bases, with 21 bases between the two germline ends. CDR3 length equals 18 residues. Germline CDR1 reads WNHNN; CDR2 reads SYGVQD (reference sequence). The chain's CDR3 is CASSEPTARQGWYNEQFF. CDR3 DNA: TGCGCCAGCAGTGAGCCGACGGCCAGGCAGGGATGGTACAATGAGCAGTTCTTC.

Many counts were recorded for this clonotype. The chain recombines TRBV20-1 with TRBJ2-3, with D uncertain. Germline-derived CDR1 and CDR2 are DFQATT and SNEGSKA (reference sequence). V was trimmed by 2 bases and J by 2 bases, leaving 14 bases between them. The CDR3 length is 15 residues. CDR3 in amino acids: CSARKSTDPTDTQYF. The CDR3 DNA is TGCAGTGCTAGAAAGAGTACAGACCCCACAGATACGCAGTATTTT.

This clonotype was seen repeatedly, ten times or more. The rearrangement links TRBV11-2 to TRBJ1-5, with 8 bases identical to TRBD1. The CDR3 is made up of 17 amino acids. Per the germline V gene, CDR1 is SGHAT and CDR2 is FQNNGV. The ends lost 1 base at V and 0 bases at J; junction bases unmatched: 5. In nucleotides, the CDR3 is TGTGCCAGCAGCTTAGGGACAGGGTCTTATAGCAATCAGCCCCAGCATTTT. Amino acid sequence: CASSLGTGSYSNQPQHF.

This clonotype was recorded at least ten times. The chain has TRBV4-2 and TRBJ1-4; weak D call: TRBD1 (5 bases). Germline-derived CDR1 and CDR2 are LGHNA and YNFKEQ. CDR3 length: 15 amino acids. The V and J ends lost 1 base and 8 bases respectively, with 14 bases between them. The chain's CDR3 is CASSQGNAGGEKLFF. In DNA form, the CDR3 reads TGTGCCAGCAGCCAAGGAAACGCCGGGGGAGAAAAACTGTTTTTT.

This chain connects TRBV4-1 to TRBJ1-2, with D perhaps TRBD1 (5 bases). From germline, CDR1 is MGHRA and CDR2 YSYEKL. This CDR3 is 13 amino acids long. In DNA form, the CDR3 reads TGCGCAGCCGCCGGGGGGAACGATTATGGCTACACCTTC. Translated: CAAAGGNDYGYTF.

There are many counts of this clonotype. The CDR3 is CASSPRTASYNSPLHF. CDR3 coding DNA: TGCGCCAGCAGCCCAAGGACAGCCTCCTATAATTCACCCCTCCACTTT. V usage is TRBV5-1 and J usage is TRBJ1-6; D perhaps matches TRBD1 (6 bases). The CDR3 is made up of 16 amino acids. Deletions cut 4 bases from V and 0 bases from J, with 11 bases between. Germline-derived CDR1 and CDR2 are SGHRS and YFSETQ.

This clonotype was found many times. The chain has TRBV7-3 and TRBJ1-1; no reliable D call. V dropped 2 bases and J dropped 1 base, with 5 bases sitting between them. CDR1 SGHTA and CDR2 FQGTGA come from the germline V gene. CDR3 size: 13 residues. The DNA for the CDR3 is TGTGCCAGCAGCTTATTCGCGAACACTGAAGCTTTCTTT. Residues: CASSLFANTEAFF.

This clonotype was counted at least ten times. V usage is TRBV10-3 and J usage is TRBJ2-4; 7 bases are shared with TRBD1. The CDR3 loop spans 16 amino acids. Looked up from germline, CDR1 is ENHRY and CDR2 is SYGVKD. The ends lost 3 bases at V and 0 bases at J; junction bases unmatched: 5. The CDR3 protein is CAISEVQGRAKNIQYF. Here the CDR3 DNA reads TGTGCCATCAGTGAAGTACAGGGGAGAGCCAAAAACATTCAGTACTTC.

V usage is TRBV30 and J usage is TRBJ2-2; the match to TRBD2 covers 10 bases. V dropped 5 bases and J dropped 1; count of bases not matched to a gene: 4. CDR3 length: 15 residues. Germline CDR1 reads GTSNPN; CDR2 reads SVGIG (reference sequence). CDR3 DNA sequence: TGTGCCTGGGCGGGACTAGCGATGAACACCGGGGAGCTGTTTTTT. Translating gives CAWAGLAMNTGELFF. Using reference TRBV30 and TRBJ2-2 for the parts outside the CDR3, the full variable domain is SQTIHQWPATLVQPVGSPLSLECTVEGTSNPNLYWYRQAAGRGLQLLFYSVGIGQISSEVPQNLSASRPQDRQFILSSKKLLLSDSGFYLCAWAGLAMNTGELFFGEGSRLTVL.

The CDR3, as DNA: TGTGCCAGCAGTCCGCCGGGGCGGGGAGGCACAGATACGCAGTATTTT. As protein: CASSPPGRGGTDTQYF. This sequence joins TRBV6-1 and TRBJ2-3; TRBD2 is a possible D gene (6 bases). The CDR3 is made up of 16 amino acids. V lost 5 bases to trimming and J lost 1 base, with 16 bases between them. CDR1 MNHNS and CDR2 SASEGT come from the germline V gene.

This clonotype was recorded many times. The chain employs TRBV6-1 and TRBJ2-1; TRBD1 might be the D (6 bases). Germline V lookup: CDR1 MNHNS, CDR2 SASEGT. The CDR3 runs 14 residues. V lost 5 bases and J lost 0, with 8 bases in between. DNA for the CDR3: TGTGCCAGCAGTACAGGGAGCTCCTACAATGAGCAGTTCTTC. Amino acids: CASSTGSSYNEQFF.

This clonotype was observed many times. J is TRBJ1-1 and V is TRBV6-1; no clear D gene. With 2 bases removed from V and 4 bases from J, the gap between germline ends came to 5 bases. This CDR3 has 12 amino acids. From germline, CDR1 is MNHNS and CDR2 SASEGT. CDR3 region: CASSEMSTEAFF. In DNA form, the CDR3 reads TGTGCCAGCAGTGAAATGTCCACTGAAGCTTTCTTT.

In this sample, this clonotype is large. V usage is TRBV4-1 and J usage is TRBJ1-1; D is unresolved. Per germline, CDR1 MGHRA and CDR2 YSYEKL. The CDR3 length is 15 residues. The V and J ends lost 2 bases and 3 bases respectively, with 13 bases between them. CDR3 coding DNA: TGCGCCAGCAGCCAATCAGACGCCGGCTACACTGAAGCTTTCTTT. Translated, it gives CASSQSDAGYTEAFF.

This clonotype has ten or more counts. The V call is TRBV7-2, the J call TRBJ1-1; 10 nucleotides line up with TRBD1. Germline loops: CDR1 SGHTA, CDR2 FQGNSA. V was clipped by 5 bases and J by 4 bases; unmatched bases: 7. CDR3 length: 15 residues. CDR3 bases: TGTGCCAGCAGCCGTAGACAGGGGGCGGTCACTGAAGCTTTCTTT. It encodes CASSRRQGAVTEAFF.

The sample holds a few counts of this clonotype. The junction departs from the called germline gene at one end, perhaps through a read error. The chain joins TRBV20-1 to TRBJ2-5, with TRBD2 matching over 8 bases. The V gene's germline CDR1 is DFQATT and CDR2 SNEGSKA (reference sequence). The CDR3 has 17 amino acids. The CDR3 loop reads CCARDSDRGGIGETQYF. The CDR3 DNA is TGCTGTGCTAGAGATTCGGATCGGGGGGGGATCGGAGAGACCCAGTACTTC.

This clonotype was recorded once. A read error may explain this, as a much larger clone is one base away. This chain uses TRBV25-1 with TRBJ2-5; possible D gene TRBD1, 6 bases. V was pared by 8 bases and J by 4 bases, with 17 bases between. The CDR3 loop spans 14 amino acids. Germline values: CDR1 MGHDK, CDR2 SYGVNS. The chain's CDR3 is CASGSSQGSETQYF. CDR3 DNA: TGTGCCAGCGGCTCATCACAGGGATCAGAGACCCAGTACTTC.

This clonotype was observed many times. The rearrangement links TRBV7-2 to TRBJ1-2, with 7 nucleotides matching TRBD1. Germline values: CDR1 SGHTA, CDR2 FQGNSA. The CDR3 spans 11 residues. The V and J ends lost 4 bases and 12 bases, in that order; junction bases with no gene match: 5. The CDR3 bases are TGTGCCAGCAGCTCCCTGACAGGGAACACCTTC. This codes for CASSSLTGNTF.

Many counts were recorded for this clonotype. The chain joins TRBV20-1 to TRBJ1-6; 8 positions match TRBD1. Germline V gene data show CDR1 as DFQATT and CDR2 as SNEGSKA (reference sequence). V dropped 3 bases and J dropped 3; count of bases not matched to a gene: 4. The CDR3 spans 15 residues. The CDR3 nucleotides are TGCAGTGCTAGGAGGGGGACAGGCTATAATTCACCCCTCCACTTT. This sequence encodes CSARRGTGYNSPLHF.

This clonotype was seen ten or more times. The chain combines TRBV6-2 or TRBV6-3 with TRBJ2-7, with a tentative D call TRBD1 (6 bases). V lost 5 bases, J lost 5 bases, and 13 bases lay in between. Germline V gene data show CDR1 as MNHEY and CDR2 as SVGEGT. The CDR3 contains 13 residues. The DNA of the CDR3 is TGTGCCAGCAGTAACACAGGGTTCCACGAGCAGTACGTC. Translating it yields CASSNTGFHEQYV.

This clonotype has ten or more counts. The DNA for the CDR3 is TGTGCCAGCAGTCCCCGGAGGATCTTTAGCTCCTACGAGCAGTACGTC. Translated, it gives CASSPRRIFSSYEQYV. The gene calls are TRBV6-1 and TRBJ2-7; possible D gene TRBD2, 5 bases. Germline V CDR1 and CDR2: MNHNS, SASEGT. V dropped 5 bases and J dropped 0 bases, with 17 bases sitting between them. The CDR3 sequence is 16 residues long.

This clonotype was detected many times. The V call is TRBV20-1, the J call TRBJ1-5; a weak D match, TRBD1 (6 bases). CDR1 and CDR2 (germline): DFQATT, SNEGSKA (reference sequence). The CDR3 consists of 14 residues. V was pared by 4 bases and J by 2 bases, with 12 bases between. CDR3 DNA: TGCAGTGCTACGCGACAGGACGGCAATCAGCCCCAGCATTTT. This encodes CSATRQDGNQPQHF.

This clonotype has a count of ten or more. The CDR3 DNA is TGTGCCAGCAGGCGAGGAAGCTACGAGCAGTACTTC. Protein product: CASRRGSYEQYF. The genes are TRBV6-1 and TRBJ2-7; D unresolved. The CDR3 is 12 amino acids. The germline V gene encodes CDR1 MNHNS and CDR2 SASEGT. V was shortened by 6 bases and J by 3 bases, with 9 bases between the two germline ends.

The chain uses TRBV7-9 and TRBJ2-1, with a possible D match to TRBD2 (5 bases). Germline V lookup: CDR1 SEHNR, CDR2 FQNEAQ (reference sequence). V was cut by 5 bases and J by 6 bases, with 14 bases left in between. This CDR3 is 14 amino acids long. The CDR3 spells CASSDPGSFNEQFF. CDR3 nucleotides: TGTGCCAGCAGCGACCCGGGATCTTTCAATGAGCAGTTCTTC. The full variable domain, completed using reference TRBV7-9 and TRBJ2-1, is DTGVSQNPRHKITKRGQNVTFRCDPISEHNRLYWYRQTLGQGPEFLTYFQNEAQLEKSRLLSDRFSAERPKGSFSTLEIQRTEQGDSAMYLCASSDPGSFNEQFFGPGTRLTVL.

This clonotype was recorded many times. The gene calls are TRBV20-1 and TRBJ2-7; tentative D call: TRBD2 (5 bases). V lost 6 bases, J lost 3 bases, and 9 bases lay in between. CDR1 and CDR2 (germline): DFQATT, SNEGSKA (reference sequence). This CDR3 is 11 amino acids long. CDR3 sequence: CSALSDYEQYF. CDR3 nucleotide sequence: TGCAGTGCCCTTAGCGACTACGAGCAGTACTTC.

This clonotype was detected ten times or more. The CDR3: CSAPPGQGMGGYTF. CDR3 DNA: TGCAGTGCTCCCCCGGGACAGGGGATGGGTGGCTACACCTTC. This rearrangement joins TRBV20-1 to TRBJ1-2; 10 bases fit TRBD1. CDR1 is DFQATT, CDR2 SNEGSKA, per germline (reference sequence). This CDR3 region has 14 residues. The V gene end was trimmed by 5 bases and the J gene end by 7 bases; junction bases not matched to a gene: 10.